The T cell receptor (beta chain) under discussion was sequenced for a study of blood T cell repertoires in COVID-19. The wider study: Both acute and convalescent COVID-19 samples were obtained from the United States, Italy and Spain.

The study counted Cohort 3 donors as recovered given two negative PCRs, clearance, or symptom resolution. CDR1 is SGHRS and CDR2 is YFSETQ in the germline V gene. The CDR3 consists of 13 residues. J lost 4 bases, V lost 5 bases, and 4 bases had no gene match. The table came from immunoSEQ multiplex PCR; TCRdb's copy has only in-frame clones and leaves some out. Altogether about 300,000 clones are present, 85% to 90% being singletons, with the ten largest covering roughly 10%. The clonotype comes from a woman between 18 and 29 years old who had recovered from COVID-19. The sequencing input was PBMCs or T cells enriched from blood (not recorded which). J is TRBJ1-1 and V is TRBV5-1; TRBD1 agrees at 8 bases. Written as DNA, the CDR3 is TGCGCCAGCAGTCAGGGGGCGAGCACTGAAGCTTTCTTT. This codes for CASSQGASTEAFF.